This TCR beta chain is from a study of cytomegalovirus exposure and HLA in healthy donors. Primers for the PCR totalled 60 Vbeta and 13 Jbeta. The assay was immunoSEQ multiplex PCR, and TCRdb's table has in-frame clones only and misses some. The sample yields fewer than 100,000 clones, about 77% seen once. V lost 1 base, J lost 1 base, and 1 base stayed unmatched. Germline loops: CDR1 SGHRS, CDR2 YFSETQ. The CDR3 is 14 residues long. The source material was PBMCs. The V gene is TRBV5-1, the J gene TRBJ1-1, with 7 nucleotides matching TRBD1. The receptor comes from a male donor in good health and CMV-seropositive. The CDR3 DNA reads as TGCGCCAGCAGCTTGCAGGGGGGGAACACTGAAGCTTTCTTT. Residues: CASSLQGGNTEAFF.